This T cell receptor (beta chain) was profiled in a study of blood T cells in healthy people across ages. Note on this clonotype: Relative to the germline gene, one junction end is altered; a read error may explain this.

Total RNA, at least 6 micrograms per sample, was extracted from PBMCs. This CDR3 contains 15 residues. Germline V lookup: CDR1 LGHNA, CDR2 YSLEER. Sample-barcoded 5' priming and a J-beta primer mix drove a second PCR of 7 to 11 cycles. Every single cDNA molecule received a tag from a template-switch adaptor with 12 random nucleotides. Every individual sample yielded 3 million or more paired-end reads (each containing CDR3). TCRdb recomputed calls from the 5' RACE reads with MiXCR, one row per CDR3 protein. Of some 1.5 million distinct CDR3 sequences listed, about 45% are singletons. This chain connects TRBV4-3 to TRBJ2-1, with D possibly TRBD2 on 5 matching bases. Input material: blood. This sequence was found in a woman aged 18-35 years in good health. CDR3 DNA: TGCGCCAGCAGCCAAGAGCCTAGCTCCCACAATGAGCAGTTCTTC. It specifies CASSQEPSSHNEQFF.